One and the same sample provided the 18 T cell receptor beta chains below, sequenced in a study of radiation and T cells in renal cell carcinoma. The protocol was immunoSEQ multiplex PCR, while the TCRdb copy is restricted to in-frame clones and leaves out a portion. The top ten clones hold around 12% of a sample with some 150,000 clones, about 88% of them seen once. As to time point: baseline pretreatment blood. Treatment in this sample: 15 Gy SBRT to primary tumor, nephrectomy 4 weeks later. Sequenced material: blood, taken from a patient whose treatment included radiotherapy and nephrectomy. The receptors come from a woman aged 45-65 years with renal cell carcinoma.

Notes on this clone: This CDR3 is also generated by other DNA sequences in the sample. The chain recombines TRBV6-6 with TRBJ2-5; D gene unclear. The CDR3 covers 13 residues. The V gene's germline CDR1 is MNHNY and CDR2 SVGAGI (reference sequence). V dropped 2 bases and J dropped 3 bases, with 7 bases sitting between them. CDR3 sequence (DNA): TGTGCCAGCAGTTACGGGCAGAAAGAGACCCAGTACTTC. Translated: CASSYGQKETQYF.

The chain links TRBV7-2 to TRBJ2-5; maybe TRBD1 (6 bases). CDR1 and CDR2 (germline): SGHTA, FQGNSA. Trimming removed 0 bases from V and 2 bases from J, with 22 bases in between. CDR3 size: 19 residues. This CDR3 reads CASSLAWTVATTPQETQYF. The CDR3 nucleotides read TGTGCCAGCAGCTTAGCGTGGACAGTAGCTACAACTCCTCAAGAGACCCAGTACTTC. Complete variable domain (other parts from reference TRBV7-2 and TRBJ2-5): GAGVSQSPSNKVTEKGKDVELRCDPISGHTALYWYRQSLGQGLEFLIYFQGNSAPDKSGLPSDRFSAERTGGSVSTLTIQRTQQEDSAVYLCASSLAWTVATTPQETQYFGPGTRLLVL.

This chain connects TRBV19 to TRBJ1-2; D not resolved. V lost 0 bases and J 6 bases, leaving 8 bases between the germline ends. Germline V gives CDR1 LNHDA, CDR2 SQIVND (reference sequence). The CDR3 contains 13 residues. CDR3 DNA: TGTGCCAGTAGTATAGAAAGGAGAAATGGCTACACCTTC. Translation gives CASSIERRNGYTF.

Concerning this clone: The same CDR3 is also encoded by other DNA sequences in this sample. This chain joins TRBV4-3 and TRBJ1-5; D might be TRBD1 (5 bases). CDR1 and CDR2 (germline): LGHNA, YSLEER. V was trimmed by 3 bases and J by 0 bases, leaving 9 bases between them. The CDR3 covers 15 residues. The CDR3 is CASSQETDSNQPQHF. The DNA of the CDR3 is TGCGCCAGCAGCCAGGAGACAGATAGCAATCAGCCCCAGCATTTT.

The V and J genes are TRBV2 and TRBJ2-3, with D uncertain. Germline V gives CDR1 SNHLY, CDR2 FYNNEI. The CDR3 has 11 amino acids. Trimming took off 6 bases at V and 6 bases at J, with 7 bases between the two ends. The CDR3 spells CASRHEDTQYF. The CDR3 coding sequence is TGTGCCAGCAGGCATGAGGATACGCAGTATTTT.

The J gene is TRBJ2-7, the V gene TRBV5-1; 9 bases line up with TRBD1. Trimming cost V 4 bases and J 4 bases; bases outside gene matches: 9. This CDR3 comprises 15 residues. Germline V gene data show CDR1 as SGHRS and CDR2 as YFSETQ. The CDR3 sequence: CASSSGTGYLYEQYF. DNA of the CDR3: TGCGCCAGCAGCAGCGGGACAGGGTATCTTTACGAGCAGTACTTC.

The CDR3 sequence is CASVGPGQGHEQYF. DNA of the CDR3: TGTGCCAGCGTCGGTCCGGGACAGGGCCACGAGCAGTACTTC. The V gene is TRBV2, the J gene TRBJ2-7, with TRBD1 identical over 9 bases. V was clipped by 8 bases and J by 5 bases; unmatched bases: 10. Germline values: CDR1 SNHLY, CDR2 FYNNEI. The CDR3 loop spans 14 amino acids.

The chain uses TRBV7-9 and TRBJ2-1; the D gene is possibly TRBD2 (6 bases). The CDR3 is made up of 15 amino acids. Germline V gives CDR1 SEHNR, CDR2 FQNEAQ (reference sequence). V was cut by 1 base and J by 2 bases, with 9 bases left in between. The CDR3, as DNA: TGTGCCAGCAGCTTAGGTGCGGGGACCTACAATGAGCAGTTCTTC. Translation gives CASSLGAGTYNEQFF.

This clone was recorded once. The rearrangement joins TRBV28 to TRBJ2-7; the match to TRBD2 covers 7 bases. This CDR3 comprises 12 residues. J was trimmed by 5 bases and V by 8 bases; bases with no gene match: 6. CDR1 and CDR2 from the germline V gene are MDHEN and SYDVKM. The DNA for the CDR3 is TGTGCCAGCCGGGGGGTTCGGGACGAGCAGTACTTC. It codes for CASRGVRDEQYF.

The chain uses TRBV6-5 and TRBJ1-1; TRBD1 might be the D (6 bases). Germline assignment: CDR1 MNHEY and CDR2 SVGAGI. V dropped 3 bases and J dropped 1 base, with 15 bases sitting between them. The CDR3 length is 16 residues. The CDR3 coding sequence is TGTGCCAGCAGTTATAGCCCTGGACAGACGAACACTGAAGCTTTCTTT. Protein sequence: CASSYSPGQTNTEAFF.

The chain recombines TRBV28 with TRBJ1-5; possibly TRBD1 for D (6 bases). This CDR3 comprises 15 residues. V lost 5 bases and J 2 bases, leaving 13 bases between the germline ends. Germline assignment: CDR1 MDHEN and CDR2 SYDVKM. The CDR3 reads CASSKTGIRNQPQHF. The CDR3 DNA is TGTGCCAGCAGTAAAACAGGGATCCGCAATCAGCCCCAGCATTTT.

The chain recombines TRBV13 with TRBJ1-2; 9 positions agree with TRBD1. The germline V gene encodes CDR1 PRHDT and CDR2 FYEKMQ (reference sequence). V gave up 5 bases and J gave up 2 bases; unmatched junction bases: 6. The CDR3 totals 15 residues. The CDR3, as DNA: TGTGCCAGCAGCATGGGACAGGGAGTCAACTATGGCTACACCTTC. Amino acid sequence: CASSMGQGVNYGYTF. Full variable domain (remainder filled in from reference TRBV13 and TRBJ1-2): AAGVIQSPRHLIKEKRETATLKCYPIPRHDTVYWYQQGPGQDPQFLISFYEKMQSDKGSIPDRFSAQQFSDYHSELNMSSLELGDSALYFCASSMGQGVNYGYTFGSGTRLTVV.

This chain joins TRBV19 and TRBJ2-5; TRBD1 aligns across 7 bases. This CDR3 has 13 residues. Trimming cost V 4 bases and J 3 bases; bases outside gene matches: 2. CDR1 LNHDA and CDR2 SQIVND come from the germline V gene (reference sequence). CDR3 nucleotides: TGTGCCAGTAGTAGCGACAGGGAAGAGACCCAGTACTTC. Translation: CASSSDREETQYF.

V usage is TRBV15 and J usage is TRBJ2-7, with D tentatively TRBD1 (6 bases). The V end lost 1 base, the J end lost 6 bases, and 16 bases lay between the germline ends. Germline CDR1 is LNHNV and CDR2 is YYDKDF (reference sequence). The CDR3 consists of 15 residues. This CDR3 is CATSRVSAQGREQYF. Written as DNA, the CDR3 is TGTGCCACCAGCAGAGTCTCCGCACAGGGTCGCGAGCAGTACTTC.

Turning to this clone: Its ends do not fully match the called genes, so a read error is possible. The V and J genes are TRBV7-7 and TRBJ2-3; 11 nucleotides agree with TRBD2. The CDR3 is 14 amino acids. Germline V gene data show CDR1 as SSHAT and CDR2 as FNYEAQ (reference sequence). The CDR3 DNA is TGTGCTAGCAGCTCAGGACTAGCGGGAGATACGCAGTATTTT. It yields the protein CASSSGLAGDTQYF.

The chain uses TRBV7-9 and TRBJ2-5; possibly TRBD1 or TRBD2 for D (6 bases each). Germline V gene data show CDR1 as SEHNR and CDR2 as FQNEAQ (reference sequence). The CDR3 length is 13 residues. V shed 4 bases and J shed 4 bases, with 10 bases lying between them. This CDR3 reads CASSSGAGETQYF. CDR3 DNA sequence: TGTGCCAGCAGCTCGGGGGCTGGAGAGACCCAGTACTTC.

This clone appeared a single time. The J gene is TRBJ1-6, the V gene TRBV29-1, with D possibly matching TRBD1 (6 bases). The CDR3 spans 13 residues. Trimming removed 5 bases at V and 9 bases at J, with 14 bases between. The germline gives CDR1 SQVTM, CDR2 ANQGSEA. This CDR3 reads CSVKTDRSSPLHF. DNA for the CDR3: TGCAGCGTTAAGACCGACAGGTCTTCACCCCTCCACTTT.

The V gene is TRBV5-6, the J gene TRBJ1-1; D call uncertain. The CDR3 loop spans 18 amino acids. Germline CDR1 SGHDT, CDR2 YYEEEE. V was trimmed by 4 bases and J by 2 bases, leaving 24 bases between them. The CDR3 spells CASSQRRKDRDLNTEAFF. The DNA of the CDR3 is TGTGCCAGCAGCCAGCGGAGGAAGGACCGAGATCTTAACACTGAAGCTTTCTTT.